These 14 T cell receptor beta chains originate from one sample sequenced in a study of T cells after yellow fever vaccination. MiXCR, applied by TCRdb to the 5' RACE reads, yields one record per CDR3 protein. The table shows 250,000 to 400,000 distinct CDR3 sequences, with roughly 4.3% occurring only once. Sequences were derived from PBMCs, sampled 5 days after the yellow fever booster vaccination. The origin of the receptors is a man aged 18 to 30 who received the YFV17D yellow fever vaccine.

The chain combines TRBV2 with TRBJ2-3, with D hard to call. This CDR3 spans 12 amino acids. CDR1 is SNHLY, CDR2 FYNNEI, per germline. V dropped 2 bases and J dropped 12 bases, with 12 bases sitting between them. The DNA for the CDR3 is TGTGCCAGCAGTGAAAATCAGTATCACCAGTATTTT. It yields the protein CASSENQYHQYF. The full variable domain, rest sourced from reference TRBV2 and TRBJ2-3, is EPEVTQTPSHQVTQMGQEVILRCVPISNHLYFYWYRQILGQKVEFLVSFYNNEISEKSEIFDDQFSVERPDGSNFTLKIRSTKLEDSAMYFCASSENQYHQYFGPGTRLTVL.

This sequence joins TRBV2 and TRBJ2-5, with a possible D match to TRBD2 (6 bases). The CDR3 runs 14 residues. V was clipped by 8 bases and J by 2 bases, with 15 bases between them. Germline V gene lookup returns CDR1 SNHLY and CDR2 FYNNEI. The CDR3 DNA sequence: TGTGCCAGCTATTTATGGGGGGAGCAAGAGACCCAGTACTTC. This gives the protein CASYLWGEQETQYF.

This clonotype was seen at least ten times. For the CDR3, the DNA is TGTGCCAGCTCAACGGGGACCACAGGGAACTATGGCTACACCTTC. Translation: CASSTGTTGNYGYTF. The rearrangement uses TRBV18 and TRBJ1-2, with D perhaps matching TRBD1 (6 bases). The CDR3 is 15 residues long. Germline values: CDR1 KGHSH, CDR2 LQKENI. Trimming pared 5 bases from V and 2 bases from J, leaving 15 bases between.

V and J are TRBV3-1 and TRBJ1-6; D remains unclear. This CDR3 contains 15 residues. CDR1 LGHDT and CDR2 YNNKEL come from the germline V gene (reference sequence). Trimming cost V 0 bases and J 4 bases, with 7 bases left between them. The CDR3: CASSQERDYNSPLHF. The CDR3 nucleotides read TGTGCCAGCAGCCAAGAAAGGGATTATAATTCACCCCTCCACTTT.

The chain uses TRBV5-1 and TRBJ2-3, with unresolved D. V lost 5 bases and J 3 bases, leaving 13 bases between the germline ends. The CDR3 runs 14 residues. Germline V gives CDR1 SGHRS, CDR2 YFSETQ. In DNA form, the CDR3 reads TGCGCCAGCAGTTTCCGGAACCCTACAGATACGCAGTATTTT. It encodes CASSFRNPTDTQYF.

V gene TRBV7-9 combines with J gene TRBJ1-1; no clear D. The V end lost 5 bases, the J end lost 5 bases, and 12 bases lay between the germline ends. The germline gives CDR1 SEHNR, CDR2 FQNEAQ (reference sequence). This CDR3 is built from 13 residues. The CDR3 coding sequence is TGTGCCAGCAGCCCCCTTTTGGTTACTGAAGCTTTCTTT. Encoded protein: CASSPLLVTEAFF.

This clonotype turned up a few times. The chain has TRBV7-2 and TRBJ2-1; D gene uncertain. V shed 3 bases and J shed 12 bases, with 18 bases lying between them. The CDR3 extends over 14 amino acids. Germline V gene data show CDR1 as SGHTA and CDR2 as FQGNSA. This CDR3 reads CASSFFQFLSGQFF. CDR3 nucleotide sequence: TGTGCCAGCAGCTTTTTCCAGTTTCTTAGTGGGCAGTTCTTC. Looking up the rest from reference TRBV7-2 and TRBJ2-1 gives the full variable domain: GAGVSQSPSNKVTEKGKDVELRCDPISGHTALYWYRQSLGQGLEFLIYFQGNSAPDKSGLPSDRFSAERTGGSVSTLTIQRTQQEDSAVYLCASSFFQFLSGQFFGPGTRLTVL.

The CDR3 loop reads CASSPPPGRTQYF. The DNA of the CDR3 is TGTGCCAGCAGCCCTCCTCCGGGACGGACGCAGTATTTT. The chain carries TRBV9 and TRBJ2-3; TRBD1 or TRBD2 may be the D gene (5 bases each). Trimming pared 4 bases from V and 9 bases from J, leaving 15 bases between. The CDR3 totals 13 residues. The germline V gene encodes CDR1 SGDLS and CDR2 YYNGEE.

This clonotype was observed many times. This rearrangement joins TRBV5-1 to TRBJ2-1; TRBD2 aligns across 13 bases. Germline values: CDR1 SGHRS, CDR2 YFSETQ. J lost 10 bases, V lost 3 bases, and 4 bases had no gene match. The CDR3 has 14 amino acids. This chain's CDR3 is CASSSTSGGAEQFF. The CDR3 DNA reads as TGCGCCAGCAGCTCTACTAGCGGGGGGGCAGAGCAGTTCTTC. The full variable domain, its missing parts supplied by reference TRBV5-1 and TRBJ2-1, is KAGVTQTPRYLIKTRGQQVTLSCSPISGHRSVSWYQQTPGQGLQFLFEYFSETQRNKGNFPGRFSGRQFSNSRSEMNVSTLELGDSALYLCASSSTSGGAEQFFGPGTRLTVL.

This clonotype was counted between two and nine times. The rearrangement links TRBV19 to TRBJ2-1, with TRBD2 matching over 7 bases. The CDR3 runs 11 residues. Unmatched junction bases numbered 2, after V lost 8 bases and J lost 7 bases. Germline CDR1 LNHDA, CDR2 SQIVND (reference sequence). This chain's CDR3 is CASYSGNEQFF. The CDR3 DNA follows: TGTGCCAGTTATAGCGGGAATGAGCAGTTCTTC.

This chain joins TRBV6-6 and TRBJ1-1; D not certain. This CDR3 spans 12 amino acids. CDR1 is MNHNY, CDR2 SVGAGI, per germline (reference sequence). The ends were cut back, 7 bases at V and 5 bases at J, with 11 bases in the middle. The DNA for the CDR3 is TGTGCCAGCACCAGTCAAGGAACTGAAGCTTTCTTT. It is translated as CASTSQGTEAFF.

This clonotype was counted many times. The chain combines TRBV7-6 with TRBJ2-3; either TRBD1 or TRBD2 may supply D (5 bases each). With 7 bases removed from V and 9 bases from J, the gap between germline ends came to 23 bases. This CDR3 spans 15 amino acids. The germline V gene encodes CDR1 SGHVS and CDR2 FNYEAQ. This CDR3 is CASTPLGTRSRTQYF. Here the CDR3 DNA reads TGTGCCAGCACCCCCCTGGGGACGAGATCCAGGACGCAGTATTTT. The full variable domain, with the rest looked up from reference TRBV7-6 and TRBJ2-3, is GAGVSQSPRYKVTKRGQDVALRCDPISGHVSLYWYRQALGQGPEFLTYFNYEAQQDKSGLPNDRFSAERPEGSISTLTIQRTEQRDSAMYRCASTPLGTRSRTQYFGPGTRLTVL.

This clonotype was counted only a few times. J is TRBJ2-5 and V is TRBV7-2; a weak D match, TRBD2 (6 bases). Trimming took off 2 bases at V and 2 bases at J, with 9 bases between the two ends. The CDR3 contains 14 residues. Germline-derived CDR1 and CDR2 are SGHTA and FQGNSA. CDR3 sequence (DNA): TGTGCCAGCAGCTTATCGGCGGGGCAAGAGACCCAGTACTTC. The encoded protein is CASSLSAGQETQYF.

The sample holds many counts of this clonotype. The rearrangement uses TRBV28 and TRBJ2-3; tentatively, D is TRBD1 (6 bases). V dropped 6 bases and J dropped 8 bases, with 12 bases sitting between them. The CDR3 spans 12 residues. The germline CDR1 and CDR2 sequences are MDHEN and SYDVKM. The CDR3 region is CASRQGSGTQYF. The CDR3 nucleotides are TGTGCCAGCAGACAGGGAAGTGGTACGCAGTATTTT.